One sample yielded the 31 T cell receptor beta chains listed below, sequenced in a study of T cell changes during pregnancy in multiple sclerosis. TCRdb's table, derived via immunoSEQ multiplex PCR, lists solely in-frame clones and lacks some. The top ten hold around 3.2% of the sample, which has roughly 100,000 clones, about 91% seen once. Sequences were derived from peripheral blood, sampled in the second trimester of pregnancy. The receptors here all came from a female donor with multiple sclerosis, enrolled in a pregnancy study.

The chain joins TRBV7-8 to TRBJ2-1, with 7 bases lining up with TRBD2. Germline values: CDR1 SGHVS, CDR2 FQNEAQ. The CDR3 is made up of 14 amino acids. V lost 1 base and J lost 10; bases outside the gene matches: 7. The CDR3: CASSLVTSVSEQFF. The DNA of the CDR3 is TGTGCCAGCAGCTTAGTAACTAGCGTCTCCGAGCAGTTCTTC.

The genes are TRBV4-1 and TRBJ2-7; possibly TRBD2 for D (6 bases). This CDR3 has 16 amino acids. Germline V lookup: CDR1 MGHRA, CDR2 YSYEKL. V was clipped by 1 base and J by 4 bases, with 17 bases between them. In DNA form, the CDR3 reads TGCGCCAGCAGCCAAGCGTTAGCTGGAGGGGCTTACGAGCAGTACTTC. Translating gives CASSQALAGGAYEQYF.

The rearrangement links TRBV7-8 to TRBJ2-7, with D maybe TRBD1 (6 bases). The CDR3 consists of 13 residues. The germline CDR1 and CDR2 sequences are SGHVS and FQNEAQ. V was trimmed by 5 bases and J by 4 bases, leaving 12 bases between them. For the CDR3, the DNA is TGTGCCAGCAGCCGGGACACCTTTTACGAGCAGTACTTC. It codes for CASSRDTFYEQYF.

This clone was seen once. This chain connects TRBV7-3 to TRBJ2-1; 8 nucleotides line up with TRBD1. Trimming at V came to 3 bases and at J to 7 bases, leaving 17 bases not matched to a gene. This CDR3 is built from 18 residues. Germline values: CDR1 SGHTA, CDR2 FQGTGA. The CDR3 DNA is TGTGCCAGCAGCTTTAGGCCCCCAGGACAGGGAAAGGCGAATGAGCAGTTCTTC. Translated, it gives CASSFRPPGQGKANEQFF.

This chain connects TRBV15 to TRBJ2-2, with 7 nucleotides matching TRBD1. The CDR3 contains 15 residues. Per the germline V gene, CDR1 is LNHNV and CDR2 is YYDKDF (reference sequence). The V segment lost 1 base and the J segment 6 bases; nucleotides outside the gene matches: 5. CDR3: CATSRVTRGSGELFF. The DNA of the CDR3 is TGTGCCACCAGCAGAGTGACCAGGGGGTCCGGGGAGCTGTTTTTT.

This clone was recorded a few times. The chain employs TRBV7-3 and TRBJ1-1; unclear D gene. Trimming shortened V by 5 bases and J by 4 bases, and 11 bases separated the two germline ends. CDR3 length equals 13 residues. Germline-derived CDR1 and CDR2 are SGHTA and FQGTGA. CDR3 loop: CASSPSGSTEAFF. The CDR3 nucleotides read TGTGCCAGCAGCCCTAGTGGGAGCACTGAAGCTTTCTTT.

V and J are TRBV21-1 and TRBJ2-1; the table's D gene call, TRBD2, was not cross checked with the DNA. TRBV21-1 is tagged as a pseudogene. The CDR3 covers 16 residues. Here the CDR3 reads CASSKVLAGAYNEQFF. The CDR3 nucleotides read TGTGCCAGCAGCAAAGTCTTAGCGGGAGCTTACAATGAGCAGTTCTTC.

This chain links TRBV28 with TRBJ2-7; no clear D gene. CDR3 length: 13 amino acids. V was shortened by 4 bases and J by 4 bases, with 11 bases between the two germline ends. Looked up from germline, CDR1 is MDHEN and CDR2 is SYDVKM. The CDR3 reads CASSSYSPYEQYF. DNA for the CDR3: TGTGCCAGCAGTTCTTATAGCCCGTACGAGCAGTACTTC.

V is TRBV29-1 and J is TRBJ2-5; D is possibly TRBD2 (6 bases). The ends were cut back, 3 bases at V and 1 base at J, with 9 bases in the middle. Germline V CDR1 and CDR2: SQVTM, ANQGSEA. The CDR3 has 13 amino acids. DNA of the CDR3: TGCAGCGTTGATGGCGGGGCCCAAGAGACCCAGTACTTC. This gives the protein CSVDGGAQETQYF.

V is TRBV6-5 and J is TRBJ2-7; perhaps TRBD1 as D (6 bases). Germline V CDR1 and CDR2: MNHEY, SVGAGI. The CDR3 contains 15 residues. Trimming took 0 bases from V and 3 from J, leaving 12 bases between them. CDR3 DNA sequence: TGTGCCAGCAGTTACTCCCTGCGACAGGTCTACGAGCAGTACTTC. Its translation: CASSYSLRQVYEQYF.

This clone showed up just once. The chain has TRBV19 and TRBJ2-3; D might be TRBD2 (5 bases). This CDR3 has 14 amino acids. V was trimmed by 6 bases and J by 0 bases, leaving 10 bases between them. Germline V CDR1 and CDR2: LNHDA, SQIVND (reference sequence). The CDR3 sequence: CASRWGDSTDTQYF. In DNA, the CDR3 is TGTGCCAGTAGATGGGGAGACAGCACAGATACGCAGTATTTT.

This chain joins TRBV11-2 and TRBJ1-4; D possibly corresponds to TRBD1 (5 bases). V was cut by 0 bases and J by 10 bases, with 9 bases left in between. Per germline, CDR1 SGHAT and CDR2 FQNNGV. This CDR3 comprises 13 residues. The CDR3 DNA reads as TGTGCCAGCAGCTTAGATGGGGGGGGAAAACTGTTTTTT. Its translation is CASSLDGGGKLFF. Complete variable domain (other parts from reference TRBV11-2 and TRBJ1-4): EAGVAQSPRYKIIEKRQSVAFWCNPISGHATLYWYQQILGQGPKLLIQFQNNGVVDDSQLPKDRFSAERLKGVDSTLKIQPAKLEDSAVYLCASSLDGGGKLFFGSGTQLSVL.

The chain employs TRBV19 and TRBJ1-5; TRBD1 matches at 7 bases. The length of the CDR3 is 17 residues. The junction had 10 bases not matched to a gene; V was cut back by 1 base and J by 4 bases. The germline V gene has CDR1 LNHDA and CDR2 SQIVND (reference sequence). In DNA form, the CDR3 reads TGTGCCAGTAGTATAGTGTCGAACAGGGGTGCAAATCAGCCCCAGCATTTT. Translation: CASSIVSNRGANQPQHF.

The J gene is TRBJ2-1, the V gene TRBV11-1; 14 positions agree with TRBD2. Trimming cost V 5 bases and J 8 bases; bases outside gene matches: 5. This CDR3 contains 15 residues. Germline loops: CDR1 SGHAT, CDR2 FQDESV (reference sequence). The DNA of the CDR3 is TGTGCCAGCAGCGTGACTAGCGGGAGGGTCCATGAGCAGTTCTTC. Its protein is CASSVTSGRVHEQFF.

The chain employs TRBV27 and TRBJ2-1; D may be TRBD2 (6 bases). In germline, CDR1 is MNHEY, CDR2 SMNVEV (reference sequence). V was clipped by 4 bases and J by 2 bases, with 15 bases between them. The CDR3 runs 16 residues. The CDR3 DNA reads TGTGCCAGCAGTTCACCCGGGAGTAGGGCCTACAATGAGCAGTTCTTC. This gives the protein CASSSPGSRAYNEQFF.

The CDR3 bases are TGCGCCAGCAGCCGATCATTAGCGGGAGGGCCTACGGGCGGGGAGCTGTTTTTT. Amino acids: CASSRSLAGGPTGGELFF. V usage is TRBV5-1 and J usage is TRBJ2-2, with TRBD2 matching 11 bases. Trimming removed 4 bases from V and 7 bases from J; junction bases left unmatched: 15. This CDR3 region has 18 residues. Germline lookup yields CDR1 SGHRS and CDR2 YFSETQ.

This clone was detected once. The chain is built from TRBV9 and TRBJ1-4, with TRBD1 matching over 9 bases. Germline loops: CDR1 SGDLS, CDR2 YYNGEE. The CDR3 is 14 residues long. After removal of 3 bases from V and 8 bases from J, the junction contained 5 bases not matched to a gene. CDR3 region: CASSAAGTGEKLFF. The CDR3 nucleotides are TGTGCCAGCAGCGCGGCCGGGACAGGGGAAAAACTGTTTTTT.

The chain combines TRBV6-1 with TRBJ2-7; D is perhaps TRBD2 (6 bases). CDR1 and CDR2 (germline): MNHNS, SASEGT. This CDR3 region has 13 residues. V lost 4 bases and J 1 base, leaving 8 bases between the germline ends. The chain's CDR3 is CASSVAGSYEQYF. CDR3 DNA sequence: TGTGCCAGCAGTGTTGCGGGATCCTACGAGCAGTACTTC.

This clone was observed a single time. V is TRBV28 and J is TRBJ2-7; D is undetermined. The length of the CDR3 is 11 residues. Germline V gene data show CDR1 as MDHEN and CDR2 as SYDVKM. V lost 5 bases to trimming and J lost 8 bases, with 10 bases between them. CDR3 in DNA: TGTGCCAGCAGTGAACATGAAAAGCAGTACTTC. Translating gives CASSEHEKQYF.

The V gene is TRBV9, the J gene TRBJ2-3; tentative D call: TRBD2 (6 bases). V lost 3 bases and J lost 4, with 18 bases in between. Germline CDR1 SGDLS, CDR2 YYNGEE. This CDR3 comprises 16 residues. The DNA of the CDR3 is TGTGCCAGCAGCGACCGACTAGGAAGTTTCGCAGATACGCAGTATTTT. Translated: CASSDRLGSFADTQYF. Full variable domain (rest looked up from reference TRBV9 and TRBJ2-3): DSGVTQTPKHLITATGQRVTLRCSPRSGDLSVYWYQQSLDQGLQFLIQYYNGEERAKGNILERFSAQQFPDLHSELNLSSLELGDSALYFCASSDRLGSFADTQYFGPGTRLTVL.

The chain joins TRBV7-9 to TRBJ2-3; weak D call: TRBD2 (6 bases). Looked up from germline, CDR1 is SEHNR and CDR2 is FQNEAQ (reference sequence). Trimming left V 2 bases short and J 0 bases short, with 21 bases between. This CDR3 has 19 amino acids. Here the CDR3 DNA reads TGTGCCAGCAGCTTACCCCCCGCGGGGCCATCGGGAAGCACAGATACGCAGTATTTT. As protein: CASSLPPAGPSGSTDTQYF.

This clone was seen just once. J is TRBJ2-2 and V is TRBV5-4; D unclear. The CDR3 has 15 residues. V lost 0 bases and J lost 1, with 7 bases in between. CDR1 is SGHNT, CDR2 YYREEE, per germline (reference sequence). CDR3 protein: CASSLGFRNTGELFF. The CDR3 DNA is TGTGCCAGCAGCTTGGGTTTCAGGAACACCGGGGAGCTGTTTTTT.

This clone is a singleton in its sample. The chain uses TRBV6-6 and TRBJ2-7; 9 nucleotides agree with TRBD1. Trimming removed 0 bases from V and 4 bases from J; junction bases left unmatched: 4. There are 15 residues in the CDR3. Germline V gene sequence: CDR1 MNHNY, CDR2 SVGAGI (reference sequence). The CDR3 DNA reads as TGTGCCAGCAGTTACTCTGACAGGGGGTCGTACGAGCAGTACTTC. The encoded protein is CASSYSDRGSYEQYF.

The V and J genes are TRBV15 and TRBJ2-7; 7 bases agree with TRBD1. Trimming at V came to 3 bases and at J to 1 base, leaving 3 bases not matched to a gene. The CDR3 totals 14 residues. Germline V gene data show CDR1 as LNHNV and CDR2 as YYDKDF (reference sequence). CDR3 nucleotides: TGTGCCACCAGCAGGGACAGGCCGTCCTACGAGCAGTACTTC. Amino acid sequence: CATSRDRPSYEQYF.

In this sample, this clone turned up once. The V gene is TRBV13, the J gene TRBJ1-5; no clear D gene. V was trimmed by 5 bases and J by 5 bases, leaving 13 bases between them. CDR3 length: 14 amino acids. Germline CDR1 and CDR2: PRHDT and FYEKMQ (reference sequence). CDR3 sequence: CASSPRGFDQPQHF. CDR3 DNA sequence: TGTGCCAGCAGCCCACGGGGATTCGATCAGCCCCAGCATTTT.

This sequence joins TRBV28 and TRBJ2-7; 10 nucleotides line up with TRBD2. The ends lost 6 bases at V and 5 bases at J; junction bases unmatched: 19. Germline loops: CDR1 MDHEN, CDR2 SYDVKM. The CDR3 runs to 18 residues. The DNA of the CDR3 is TGTGCCAGCAGCCCTTCTAAGGGGCTAGCGGGAGTAAGCAACGAGCAGTACTTC. This translates into CASSPSKGLAGVSNEQYF.

This clone was observed a single time. The chain employs TRBV5-4 and TRBJ1-2, with 7 nucleotides matching TRBD1. The CDR3 covers 13 residues. The V gene end was trimmed by 4 bases and the J gene end by 2 bases; junction bases not matched to a gene: 2. Germline CDR1 reads SGHNT; CDR2 reads YYREEE (reference sequence). The CDR3 DNA sequence: TGTGCCAGCAGCGCGGGACAGAACTATGGCTACACCTTC. Its protein product is CASSAGQNYGYTF.

The chain carries TRBV11-3 and TRBJ2-2; D is undetermined. V shed 0 bases and J shed 2 bases, with 4 bases lying between them. CDR3 length equals 14 residues. From germline, CDR1 is SGHNT and CDR2 YENEEA. The CDR3, as DNA: TGTGCCAGCAGCTTAGAACAAAACACCGGGGAGCTGTTTTTT. Its translation: CASSLEQNTGELFF.

The chain links TRBV2 to TRBJ1-4, with 8 bases that match TRBD1. The V segment lost 5 bases and the J segment 4 bases; nucleotides outside the gene matches: 3. The CDR3 spans 14 residues. CDR1 and CDR2 (germline): SNHLY, FYNNEI. CDR3 nucleotide sequence: TGTGCCAGCAGTCGGACAGGGATTAATGAAAAACTGTTTTTT. This codes for CASSRTGINEKLFF.

The J gene is TRBJ1-1, the V gene TRBV15; 7 nucleotides line up with TRBD1. The CDR3 runs 14 residues. V was pared by 2 bases and J by 2 bases, with 2 bases of the junction left unmatched. The germline V gene has CDR1 LNHNV and CDR2 YYDKDF (reference sequence). CDR3 nucleotides: TGTGCCACCAGCAGAAACAGGGGAAACACTGAAGCTTTCTTT. Its protein product is CATSRNRGNTEAFF.

This chain uses TRBV11-1 with TRBJ2-7, with 10 nucleotides matching TRBD1. The CDR3 is 14 amino acids. Germline-derived CDR1 and CDR2 are SGHAT and FQDESV (reference sequence). The J segment lost 3 bases and the V segment lost 4 bases, leaving 3 bases of the junction unmatched. The CDR3 protein is CASSWGTGDYEQYF. For the CDR3, the DNA is TGTGCCAGCAGCTGGGGGACAGGGGACTACGAGCAGTACTTC. The entire variable domain, with the rest obtained from reference TRBV11-1 and TRBJ2-7, is as follows: EAEVAQSPRYKITEKSQAVAFWCDPISGHATLYWYRQILGQGPELLVQFQDESVVDDSQLPKDRFSAERLKGVDSTLKIQPAELGDSAMYLCASSWGTGDYEQYFGPGTRLTVT.